What follows is one T cell receptor (beta chain) and its context. The sample comes from a study of blood T cell repertoires in COVID-19. Study at large: Both acute and convalescent COVID-19 samples were obtained from the United States, Italy and Spain. The cDNA or gDNA used as material had been derived from T cells, B-cell-depleted T cells, or PBMCs.

Original data processing: Scientists estimated how many nucleated cells there were by amplifying reference gene primers. Libraries were prepared by immunoSEQ multiplex PCR; TCRdb keeps only in-frame clonotypes and omits some of them. For V, J and clone size, that table is used; D and trimming come from the DNA. Among about 60,000 clones listed, about 90% were seen once. Germline V gene data show CDR1 as SNHLY and CDR2 as FYNNEI. CDR3 length: 14 amino acids. V dropped 5 bases and J dropped 3 bases, with 11 bases sitting between them. The TCR was taken from a woman over 75 with active COVID-19. The chain employs TRBV2 and TRBJ2-1; D possibly corresponds to TRBD1 (6 bases). The sample taken for sequencing was peripheral blood. CDR3 nucleotides: TGTGCCAGCAGTTTTAGGACAGTCTACAATGAGCAGTTCTTC. Its protein is CASSFRTVYNEQFF. The entire variable domain, with the rest obtained from reference TRBV2 and TRBJ2-1, is as follows: EPEVTQTPSHQVTQMGQEVILRCVPISNHLYFYWYRQILGQKVEFLVSFYNNEISEKSEIFDDQFSVERPDGSNFTLKIRSTKLEDSAMYFCASSFRTVYNEQFFGPGTRLTVL.